These T cell receptor beta chains were read from a single sample in a study of blood T cell repertoires in COVID-19. Assay: immunoSEQ multiplex PCR; the TCRdb copy retains only in-frame clones and omits some. The sample consists of 150,000 or so clones, about four fifths of them appearing once. The specimen was PBMCs or T cells enriched from blood (not recorded which). These receptors were obtained from a man in his fifties or sixties who had recovered from COVID-19. Each CDR3 is given with its conserved first and last residue.

v_gene	j_gene	CDR3aa
TRBV18	TRBJ2-1	CASYSGTTPYNEQFF
TRBV2	TRBJ1-6	CASSRTGGMAPLHF
TRBV3-1/TRBV3-2	TRBJ1-5	CASSQDRGQPQHF
TRBV19	TRBJ2-1	CASGTGFNEQFF
TRBV19	TRBJ1-5	CASSIGGGTDGPQHF
TRBV11-2	TRBJ1-6	CASSLLDRGLSPLHF
TRBV12-3/TRBV12-4	TRBJ1-2	CASSYTGGGYTF
TRBV19	TRBJ2-6	CASTSQSRVSSGANVLTF
TRBV7-2	TRBJ1-1	CASRSTGGNTEAFF
TRBV19	TRBJ2-5	CASSTGTAQETQYF
TRBV5-4	TRBJ1-2	CASSLEGQNYGYTF
TRBV7-3	TRBJ2-3	CASSKDRALSDTQYF
TRBV21-1	TRBJ1-1	CASSKDQEGAFF
TRBV9	TRBJ2-2	CASSPDTFANTGELFF
TRBV4-1	TRBJ1-2	CASSQPGSDYGYTF
TRBV27	TRBJ1-3	CASSLQEGNTIYF
TRBV7-2	TRBJ2-3	CASSLASGFWDTQYF
TRBV5-3	TRBJ2-1	CARSGTSGGNEQFF
TRBV9	TRBJ1-5	CASSPQGAIDSNQPQHF
TRBV20-1	TRBJ2-2	CSASVGGSLNTGELFF
TRBV12-5	TRBJ1-5	CASAGTLYSNQPQHF
TRBV3-1/TRBV3-2	TRBJ2-1	CASNPSAGSYEQFF
TRBV5-4	TRBJ2-2	CASRAGNTGELFF
TRBV30	TRBJ1-1	CAWNRGYTEAFF
TRBV5-8	TRBJ2-3	CASRGLVSADTQYF
TRBV11-3	TRBJ2-5	CASSPRSETQYF
TRBV7-2	TRBJ2-5	CASSYRVVRETQYF
TRBV7-2	TRBJ2-1	CASSLARGTHEQFF
TRBV7-2	TRBJ1-2	CASSLAGQGYGYTF
TRBV7-2	TRBJ2-3	CASSLVLVAGDTQYF
TRBV2	TRBJ2-2	CASRNGGLAVTGELFF
TRBV7-9	TRBJ1-2	CASSLGQANYGYTF
TRBV19	TRBJ1-2	CASSIGGMPLYGYTF
TRBV7-2	TRBJ1-2	CASSPARQVGYGYTF
TRBV7-2	TRBJ1-2	CASSLDRGVAYGYTF
TRBV5-1	TRBJ1-6	CASSFTGTYNSPLHF
TRBV7-2	TRBJ2-2	CASSPQLAGVNGELFF
TRBV27	TRBJ2-3	CASSPGTGGVTDTQYF
TRBV10-3	TRBJ1-2	CAISESTGGYGYTF
TRBV7-8	TRBJ2-1	CASSLVPSTWQFF
TRBV5-1	TRBJ1-6	CASSLTTGEDNSPLHF
TRBV15	TRBJ1-5	CATREVNQPQHF
TRBV7-2	TRBJ2-7	CASSLRQGQQAEQYF
TRBV6-4	TRBJ2-3	CASRPTFLAATDTQYF
TRBV7-2	TRBJ2-3	CASSLVSAGEDTQYF
TRBV3-1/TRBV3-2	TRBJ2-5	CASSRGLPLVFQETQYF
TRBV18	TRBJ1-3	CASSPNEGARNTIYF
TRBV5-1	TRBJ1-1	CASSEGQGARGAFF
TRBV2	TRBJ2-5	CASRAGLATQYF
TRBV7-9	TRBJ1-2	CASSVTASNYGYTF
TRBV19	TRBJ2-1	CASNHGRGGREQFF
TRBV9	TRBJ1-1	CASSVQGARPEAFF
TRBV28	TRBJ1-3	CASKTPFSGNTIYF
TRBV5-1	TRBJ2-1	CASSPAGAYGEQFF